This T cell receptor (beta chain) was sequenced during a study of blood T cells in healthy people across ages. This clonotype was seen more than once but under ten times. The antigen is unknown. In each sample, at least 7 million PBMCs were isolated. General observations from the study: Unsorted PBMCs blocked a conclusive comparison of naive and antigen-experienced cells.

With a J-beta primer mix and a sample-barcoded 5' primer, a second PCR ran about 6 to 11 cycles. TCRdb reprocessed the 5' RACE reads via MiXCR and lists one record per CDR3 protein. The profile shows roughly 2 million distinct CDR3 sequences, just under 50% of them singletons. The CDR3 covers 16 residues. The ends were cut back, 7 bases at V and 2 bases at J, with 20 bases in the middle. This TCR came from a woman aged 40-49 years in good health. V gene TRBV12-3 or TRBV12-4 combines with J gene TRBJ2-5; D is ambiguous. The sample taken for sequencing was blood. In DNA, the CDR3 is TGTGCCAGCATCCCACCGCAGCAGAATTATCAAGAGACCCAGTACTTC. It translates to CASIPPQQNYQETQYF.